This T cell receptor beta chain was found in a study of cytomegalovirus exposure and HLA in healthy donors. This clone appeared many times. What it binds is unknown. The PCR used 60 Vbeta and 13 Jbeta primers. The assay was immunoSEQ multiplex PCR, and TCRdb's table has in-frame clones only and misses some. The sample holds roughly 56,000 clones; about 80% are singletons and the top ten take just over 50%. The CDR3 consists of 14 residues. V was cut by 6 bases and J by 3 bases, with 11 bases left in between. CDR1 MNHNS and CDR2 SASEGT come from the germline V gene. Study-wide results and limits: The study put 150 to 200 TCR beta chains on its list as cytomegalovirus-associated.

The material sequenced was PBMCs. The chain carries TRBV6-1 and TRBJ2-2; D is ambiguous. The clonotype originates from a man in his fifties or sixties in good health and CMV-seropositive. CDR3 in DNA: TGTGCCAGCAGAAAGCGTTCATACACCGGGGAGCTGTTTTTT. As protein: CASRKRSYTGELFF.